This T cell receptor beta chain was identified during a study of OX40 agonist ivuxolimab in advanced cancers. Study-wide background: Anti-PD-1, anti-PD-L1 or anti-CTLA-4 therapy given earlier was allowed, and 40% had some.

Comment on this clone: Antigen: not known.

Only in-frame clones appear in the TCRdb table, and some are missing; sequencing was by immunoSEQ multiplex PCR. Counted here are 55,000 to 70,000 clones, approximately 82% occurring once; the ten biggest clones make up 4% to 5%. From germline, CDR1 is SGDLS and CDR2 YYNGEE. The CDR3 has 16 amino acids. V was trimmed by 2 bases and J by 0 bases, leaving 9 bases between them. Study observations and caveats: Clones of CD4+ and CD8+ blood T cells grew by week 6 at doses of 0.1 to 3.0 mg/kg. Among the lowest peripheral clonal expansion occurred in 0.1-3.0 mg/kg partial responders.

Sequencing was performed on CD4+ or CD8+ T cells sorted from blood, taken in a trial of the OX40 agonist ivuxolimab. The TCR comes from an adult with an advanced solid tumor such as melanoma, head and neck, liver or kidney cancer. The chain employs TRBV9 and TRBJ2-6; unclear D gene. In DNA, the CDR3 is TGTGCCAGCAGCGTCGGGCCGACCTCTGGGGCCAACGTCCTGACTTTC. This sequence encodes CASSVGPTSGANVLTF.